The next 21 T cell receptor beta chains were all read from a single sample in a study of blood T cell repertoires in COVID-19. Clones were read by immunoSEQ multiplex PCR, and TCRdb kept only the in-frame ones, dropping some. The sample carries about 140,000 clones, about nine tenths recorded once. Sequenced: peripheral blood. These receptors were taken from a human donor with COVID-19, enrolled during active disease. The donor label of this sample is uncertain.

The V gene is TRBV18, the J gene TRBJ2-1; D is ambiguous. This CDR3 region has 13 residues. Between the trimmed V and J ends, which lost 2 bases and 9 bases, there was a span of 11 bases. The germline gives CDR1 KGHSH, CDR2 LQKENI. The CDR3: CASSPLSEGEQFF. In nucleotides, the CDR3 is TGTGCCAGCTCACCATTGAGCGAAGGTGAGCAGTTCTTC.

This chain links TRBV6-6 with TRBJ1-5, with a possible D match to TRBD1 (6 bases). V was shortened by 7 bases and J by 4 bases, with 14 bases between the two germline ends. CDR3 length equals 14 residues. Germline-derived CDR1 and CDR2 are MNHNY and SVGAGI (reference sequence). The CDR3: CASTPDSSNQPQHF. Written as DNA, the CDR3 is TGTGCCAGCACCCCGGACAGTTCAAATCAGCCCCAGCATTTT.

In this sample, this clone turned up a few times. The chain couples TRBV9 to TRBJ1-6, with D possibly TRBD1 on 5 matching bases. Germline V gene lookup returns CDR1 SGDLS and CDR2 YYNGEE. This CDR3 has 15 amino acids. V dropped 0 bases and J dropped 6 bases, with 10 bases sitting between them. The CDR3 protein is CASSVARGGNSPLHF. CDR3 bases: TGTGCCAGCAGCGTAGCTCGGGGGGGTAATTCACCCCTCCACTTT.

The V call is TRBV18, the J call TRBJ2-5; tentatively, D is TRBD1 (6 bases). The CDR3 has 14 amino acids. Trimming took 4 bases from V and 5 from J, leaving 14 bases between them. Germline CDR1 is KGHSH and CDR2 is LQKENI. DNA of the CDR3: TGTGCCAGCTCACTAGGAGGACAGTCGGAGACCCAGTACTTC. Its protein is CASSLGGQSETQYF.

V usage is TRBV29-1 and J usage is TRBJ1-4, with D unresolved. From germline, CDR1 is SQVTM and CDR2 ANQGSEA. The CDR3 is 12 amino acids. Trimming cost V 7 bases and J 6 bases, with 12 bases left between them. The CDR3 loop reads CSGRRTDEKLFF. The CDR3 bases are TGCAGCGGACGGAGAACCGATGAAAAACTGTTTTTT.

The rearrangement uses TRBV27 and TRBJ1-1; TRBD1 might be the D (5 bases). Trimming removed 1 base from V and 1 base from J, with 7 bases in between. Per germline, CDR1 MNHEY and CDR2 SMNVEV (reference sequence). CDR3 length: 14 residues. CDR3 sequence reads: CASSLLGPNTEAFF. The CDR3 DNA sequence: TGTGCCAGCAGTTTATTGGGGCCGAACACTGAAGCTTTCTTT.

The chain combines TRBV19 with TRBJ2-7; 7 nucleotides align to TRBD1. The CDR3 spans 14 residues. Trimming took 5 bases from V and 6 from J; bases not matched to a gene: 10. In germline, CDR1 is LNHDA, CDR2 SQIVND (reference sequence). The CDR3 nucleotides are TGTGCCAGTAGTCGGTCTCAAACAGGGGTCGAGCAGTACTTC. It is translated as CASSRSQTGVEQYF. Using reference TRBV19 and TRBJ2-7 for the parts outside the CDR3, the full variable domain is DGGITQSPKYLFRKEGQNVTLSCEQNLNHDAMYWYRQDPGQGLRLIYYSQIVNDFQKGDIAEGYSVSREKKESFPLTVTSAQKNPTAFYLCASSRSQTGVEQYFGPGTRLTVT.

This clone came up once. The gene calls are TRBV7-9 and TRBJ2-1; 9 positions match TRBD1. Germline V gene data show CDR1 as SEHNR and CDR2 as FQNEAQ (reference sequence). The CDR3 loop spans 12 amino acids. Losses at the gene ends were 7 bases for V and 8 bases for J; bases not matched to a gene: 3. The DNA of the CDR3 is TGTGCCAGCATGGGACAGGGCTATGAGCAGTTCTTC. It specifies CASMGQGYEQFF.

This chain connects TRBV11-2 to TRBJ1-5, with D hard to call. Germline values: CDR1 SGHAT, CDR2 FQNNGV. V was shortened by 2 bases and J by 7 bases, with 12 bases between the two germline ends. The CDR3 consists of 14 residues. The CDR3 sequence: CASSLTGLKQPQHF. The CDR3 DNA reads TGTGCCAGCAGCTTAACGGGGTTGAAACAGCCCCAGCATTTT.

This chain connects TRBV6-5 to TRBJ1-6, with TRBD1 identical over 9 bases. This CDR3 region has 15 residues. Per the germline V gene, CDR1 is MNHEY and CDR2 is SVGAGI. Losses at the gene ends were 0 bases for V and 9 bases for J; bases not matched to a gene: 3. In nucleotides, the CDR3 is TGTGCCAGCAGTTACTCGAGGACAGGGGTTTCACCCCTCCACTTT. This encodes CASSYSRTGVSPLHF.

The chain joins TRBV5-1 to TRBJ2-7; D is unclear. Trimming pared 4 bases from V and 1 base from J, leaving 12 bases between. This CDR3 region has 14 residues. CDR1 SGHRS and CDR2 YFSETQ come from the germline V gene. CDR3 nucleotide sequence: TGCGCCAGCAGCCAAGACTGGAGATCCTACGAGCAGTACTTC. It is translated as CASSQDWRSYEQYF.

V gene TRBV10-3 combines with J gene TRBJ1-5; D gene unclear. Germline V gives CDR1 ENHRY, CDR2 SYGVKD. V gave up 0 bases and J gave up 6 bases, with 6 bases separating them. The CDR3 extends over 13 amino acids. CDR3: CAISESRGQPQHF. The CDR3 bases are TGTGCCATCAGTGAGTCACGGGGTCAGCCCCAGCATTTT.

This clone occurred once. The chain employs TRBV14 and TRBJ2-5; 11 bases map to TRBD2. CDR1 is SGHDN, CDR2 FVKESK, per germline. The CDR3 extends over 16 amino acids. The V segment lost 4 bases and the J segment 3 bases; nucleotides outside the gene matches: 7. The CDR3 DNA is TGTGCCAGCAGCCGACCTAGCGGGGGGCCCGAAGAGACCCAGTACTTC. Its protein is CASSRPSGGPEETQYF.

The chain employs TRBV2 and TRBJ2-5; the match to TRBD2 covers 11 bases. CDR3 size: 16 residues. The ends lost 2 bases at V and 4 bases at J; junction bases unmatched: 6. Per the germline V gene, CDR1 is SNHLY and CDR2 is FYNNEI. The CDR3 protein is CASSESTSGGSETQYF. The CDR3 DNA reads TGTGCCAGCAGTGAATCCACTAGCGGGGGCTCAGAGACCCAGTACTTC. The full variable domain, with the rest looked up from reference TRBV2 and TRBJ2-5, is EPEVTQTPSHQVTQMGQEVILRCVPISNHLYFYWYRQILGQKVEFLVSFYNNEISEKSEIFDDQFSVERPDGSNFTLKIRSTKLEDSAMYFCASSESTSGGSETQYFGPGTRLLVL.

This clone was counted between two and nine times. The rearrangement links TRBV18 to TRBJ2-3; 12 positions agree with TRBD2. Trimming at V came to 2 bases and at J to 3 bases, leaving 3 bases not matched to a gene. This CDR3 is 16 amino acids long. Per the germline V gene, CDR1 is KGHSH and CDR2 is LQKENI. The DNA for the CDR3 is TGTGCCAGCTCACCAAGACTAGCGGGGGAGACAGATACGCAGTATTTT. As protein: CASSPRLAGETDTQYF.

The rearrangement links TRBV30 to TRBJ1-5; maybe TRBD1 (6 bases). Trimming cost V 2 bases and J 5 bases, with 10 bases left between them. Germline assignment: CDR1 GTSNPN and CDR2 SVGIG (reference sequence). The length of the CDR3 is 13 residues. CDR3 sequence: CAWSRGADQPQHF. In DNA, the CDR3 is TGTGCCTGGAGTCGGGGGGCTGATCAGCCCCAGCATTTT. Complete variable domain (other parts from reference TRBV30 and TRBJ1-5): SQTIHQWPATLVQPVGSPLSLECTVEGTSNPNLYWYRQAAGRGLQLLFYSVGIGQISSEVPQNLSASRPQDRQFILSSKKLLLSDSGFYLCAWSRGADQPQHFGDGTRLSIL.

The chain combines TRBV2 with TRBJ1-5, with TRBD1 matching over 7 bases. V was clipped by 4 bases and J by 3 bases; unmatched bases: 12. Germline CDR1 reads SNHLY; CDR2 reads FYNNEI. The CDR3 length is 17 residues. CDR3 sequence: CASSGRQGWGTNQPQHF. The CDR3 DNA follows: TGTGCCAGCAGTGGTAGACAGGGTTGGGGAACCAATCAGCCCCAGCATTTT.

V usage is TRBV7-2 and J usage is TRBJ1-3; no reliable D call. CDR1 and CDR2 from the germline V gene are SGHTA and FQGNSA. This CDR3 is 16 amino acids long. Trimming removed 5 bases at V and 4 bases at J, with 18 bases between. The CDR3 DNA reads as TGTGCCAGCAGCCTTAATCCGGGAGGGTCGGGAAACACCATATATTTT. This translates into CASSLNPGGSGNTIYF. The full variable domain, rest sourced from reference TRBV7-2 and TRBJ1-3, is GAGVSQSPSNKVTEKGKDVELRCDPISGHTALYWYRQSLGQGLEFLIYFQGNSAPDKSGLPSDRFSAERTGGSVSTLTIQRTQQEDSAVYLCASSLNPGGSGNTIYFGEGSWLTVV.

The chain couples TRBV3-1 (or the pseudogene TRBV3-2) to TRBJ1-4, with 9 bases lining up with TRBD1. The CDR3 is made up of 15 amino acids. CDR1 is LGHDT, CDR2 YNNKEL, per germline (reference sequence). Losses at the gene ends were 5 bases for V and 8 bases for J; bases not matched to a gene: 9. CDR3 loop: CASSDSGQGGEKLFF. The CDR3 region has the DNA TGTGCCAGCAGCGACTCGGGACAGGGAGGAGAAAAACTGTTTTTT.

This sequence joins TRBV2 and TRBJ2-6; D gene unclear. CDR1 is SNHLY, CDR2 FYNNEI, per germline. Trimming removed 7 bases from V and 2 bases from J, with 12 bases in between. This CDR3 spans 15 amino acids. CDR3 in amino acids: CASTNGLAGANVLTF. CDR3 coding DNA: TGTGCCAGCACTAATGGGCTGGCTGGGGCCAACGTCCTGACTTTC. Full variable domain (rest looked up from reference TRBV2 and TRBJ2-6): EPEVTQTPSHQVTQMGQEVILRCVPISNHLYFYWYRQILGQKVEFLVSFYNNEISEKSEIFDDQFSVERPDGSNFTLKIRSTKLEDSAMYFCASTNGLAGANVLTFGAGSRLTVL.

In its sample, this clone was seen once. In DNA form, the CDR3 reads TGCAGCGTTGACCTTACAGGATCCCATCGATCCCAGTACTTC. This encodes CSVDLTGSHRSQYF. J is TRBJ2-5 and V is TRBV29-1; tentative D call: TRBD1 (5 bases). The CDR3 covers 14 residues. In germline, CDR1 is SQVTM, CDR2 ANQGSEA. The V end was cut by 3 bases, the J end by 9 bases, with 20 bases between.